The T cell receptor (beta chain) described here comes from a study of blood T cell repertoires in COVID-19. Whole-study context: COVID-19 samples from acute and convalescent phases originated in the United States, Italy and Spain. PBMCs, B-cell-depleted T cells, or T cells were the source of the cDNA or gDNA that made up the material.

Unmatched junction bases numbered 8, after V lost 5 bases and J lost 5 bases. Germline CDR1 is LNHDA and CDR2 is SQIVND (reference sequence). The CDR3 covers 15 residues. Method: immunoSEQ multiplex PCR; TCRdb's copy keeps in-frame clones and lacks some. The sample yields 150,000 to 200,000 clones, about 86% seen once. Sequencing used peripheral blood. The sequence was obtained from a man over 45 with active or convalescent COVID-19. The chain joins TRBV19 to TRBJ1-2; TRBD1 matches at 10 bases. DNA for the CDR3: TGTGCCAGTAGTCCAGGGACAGGGGCTTTTTATGGCTACACCTTC. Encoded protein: CASSPGTGAFYGYTF.